Sequencing of this T cell receptor beta chain was carried out in a study of cytomegalovirus exposure and HLA in healthy donors (dated by TCRdb to about 2017). At the level of the whole study: An earlier analysis of some 550 of the donors reported approximately 270 Gb of sequence data and 117 million unique TCR beta sequences from roughly 180 million T cells. The number of donors typed differed by locus, with about 620-630 for A, B, C, DRB1 and DQB1, roughly 520 for DQA1, 606 for DPA1, and roughly 450 for DPB1. An early release covering roughly 600 HLA-typed donors comprised about 300 gigabases of sequencing data and around 80 million unique TCR sequences. Genome-wide SNP genotypes for about 60% of the roughly 670 donors were used in a later genetic analysis, which treated that subset as a discovery cohort. Alongside the repertoire data, information on donor age, sex, ethnicity and CMV serostatus was compiled. Among about 360 genotyped donors of the cohort, an average of roughly 240,000 unique TCR beta nucleotide sequences were sequenced per donor, approximately 20% of them non-productive. In addition to the first cohort of around 670 subjects, a separate validation cohort of some 120 different subjects was used. Several DR-DQ haplotypes were treated as single units for association and clustering because of strong linkage in the cohort. In a later analysis, previously published TCR beta repertoires from 500 to 750 donors were re-analyzed and high-resolution HLA genotyping was added so that TCR occurrence patterns could be studied. All discovery cohort repertoires had been generated using a single sequencing platform. The genetic ancestry cluster associated with self-reported Caucasian donors included 81% of the roughly 400 genotyped donors. The T cell repertoires of 670 or so subjects were profiled by immunosequencing and related to cytomegalovirus serostatus. An earlier analysis of around 540 of the donors applied high-throughput TCR beta sequencing to assess whether each TCR beta V gene segment acted as functional or pseudogenic. The study aimed to test whether cataloging public T cell receptors could reveal signatures of past pathogen exposure. High-throughput TCR immunosequencing, statistical association of individual TCRs with disease status, and machine learning were combined to predict cytomegalovirus infection status. HLA typing covered class I and class II loci at four-digit resolution. The later analysis used no new phenotypic data to find candidate immune exposures, relying instead on TCR beta sequences and their occurrence across donors.

Library construction relied on the immunoSEQ multiplex PCR assay. For the multiplex PCR, a mixture combining 60 forward primers for TCR Vbeta segments and 13 reverse primers for TCR Jbeta segments was used. A multiplex PCR assay on genomic DNA amplified the CDR3 region of rearranged TCR beta genes. The Illumina HiSeq System was used to sequence the amplified TCR beta libraries as 87-base-pair reads. Processing in the source paper ran as follows. In a later analysis, some 80 million unique TCR beta chains were counted across the approximately 620 repertoires, and roughly 11 million of these chains were shared by at least two donors. Raw reads were error-corrected and collapsed into unique sequences with a nearest-neighbor algorithm that merged closely related sequences to remove PCR and sequencing errors. V, D and J gene segments were assigned by aligning CDR3 sequences to IMGT reference sequences. For a sequence to be retained, a match of at least six nucleotides to both a V gene segment and a J gene segment was required. Rearrangements were classified as productive when the CDR3 lacked stop codons and remained in frame with V and J, and all other rearrangements were classified as non-productive. Following IMGT convention, CDR3 was defined as the stretch from the second conserved V-encoded cysteine up to the conserved J-encoded phenylalanine. In an earlier analysis of 550 to 650 of the donors, sequences lacking an unambiguous match to a single V gene segment were excluded. An earlier analysis of 587 of the donors called V segments functional above 56.7% productive rearrangements and segregating when the between-donor standard deviation exceeded 5%. To diagnose cytomegalovirus status from the catalog of TCR beta chain sequences, a statistical classification framework was built. In a later analysis, TCR nucleotide sequences were compared against IMGT/GENE-DB human TR gene sequences so that V and J genes could be assigned. Using the TCRdist pipeline, a later analysis assigned CDR3 sequences along with most-parsimonious VDJ recombination scenarios. In a later analysis, each TCR beta chain was defined by its CDR3 amino acid sequence together with its V-gene family, and reads without a unique V-gene family were excluded. In a later analysis, nearly 600 highly shared, low-generation-probability nucleotide sequences were removed to address suspected cross-contamination and a sequencing artifact. In a later analysis, a clonal expansion index for each public chain was calculated from normalized within-repertoire ranks of inferred template counts. Generation probabilities in a later analysis came from a VDJ recombination model fitted to out-of-frame rearrangements, and those results were checked against IGoR. In a later analysis, hypergeometric tests were used to score TCR-TCR, TCR-HLA and TCR-CMV co-occurrence, with a repertoire-size bias correction applied to TCR pairs. False discovery rates were estimated in a later analysis by permuting HLA or CMV assignments 20 times. In a later analysis, co-occurring TCRs were grouped using DBSCAN, with TCRdist sequence similarity added in when clustering inside HLA-allele-positive subsets. For co-occurrence clustering, repertoires with fewer than 30,000 or more than 120,000 public chains were excluded, along with about five repertoires with anomalous nucleotide sharing. This is the immuneACCESS table as TCRdb keeps it, with only in-frame sequences that have V and J called. A part of the clones is gone; compared with another copy, unresolved V genes explain less than half, and the rest is unexplained. V and J calls plus clone size are reproduced from that table; the DNA served to infer D and trimming. A total of over 150,000 clones appear in this sample, 80% of them only once. Jointly, the top ten make up 1% of the sample.

The CDR3, from cysteine to phenylalanine, totals 15 residues. Of the read, only the CDR3 DNA is kept; its 45 bases are in frame from base 1. V and J are truncated by 2 bases and 6 bases respectively, leaving an intervening sequence of 15 bases. From the germline V gene, CDR1 is SGHAT and CDR2 is FQNNGV. The cohort consisted of fewer than 700 healthy bone marrow donors. At the time of sampling, all cohort members were nominally healthy, though unrecorded immune exposures were likely present. The donor tested CMV seropositive, placing the donor among the 310 or so seropositive members of the cohort. A peripheral blood sample was provided by each donor, and peripheral blood mononuclear cells were used for TCR beta sequencing. The Qiagen DNeasy Blood Extraction Kit was used to extract genomic DNA from the blood cell samples. To note about this clone: Its binding antigen is unknown. No much larger clone is present one base from it, and per-base qualities are unavailable.

Broader findings and caveats from the paper: V-gene and J-gene trimming of TCR beta chains was associated with a missense DCLRE1C variant in a later genetic analysis, and the association was replicated in an independent cohort. A later analysis reported that several top co-occurrence clusters appeared linked to parvovirus B19, influenza, CMV and Epstein-Barr virus. An earlier analysis of 587 of the donors showed that most TCR beta V segments appeared in productive rearrangements either about 87% or about 30% of the time, which broadly matched IMGT annotations. Three of the identified cytomegalovirus-associated TCR beta chains were confirmed in vitro to be specific for cytomegalovirus antigens. A cluster of highly shared sequence variants was judged likely to be a technical artifact of the sequencing pipeline. Linkage disequilibrium might explain the correlated functional status among segregating V segments, but an unknown experimental factor could not be excluded. Strong co-occurrence of HLA alleles, especially DR and DQ, made assigning TCR associations to individual alleles difficult. A later analysis found that TCR association rates varied across HLA loci, with DRB1 alleles showing the most associated TCRs and HLA-C alleles the fewest. A later genetic analysis reported fewer N-insertions in productive TCRs among donors in an Asian-associated ancestry cluster than the roughly 670-donor mean. Because HLA typing was unavailable for some donors at each locus, only the typed subset was used in association tests. In both the original and validation cohorts, the classifier was reported to diagnose cytomegalovirus status with high specificity and sensitivity. It was suggested by the authors that the approach could potentially be generalized to other disease states and immunological phenotypes. Some IMGT-functional V segments, including TRBV6-2 and TRBV6-3, could not be distinguished by the 87-base-pair reads and were therefore excluded. In this cohort, only TCR beta chains were sequenced, and detectable features were limited by the absence of alpha or paired-chain data. A further reported finding was that TCR beta sequences accurately predicted the HLA-A and HLA-B alleles for most subjects in the first cohort. The study gave a list of some 150 TCR beta chains associated with cytomegalovirus. Sequencing depth was assumed to be roughly uniform across donors in the presence/absence analyses, though that assumption may not hold. Specific HLA alleles were associated with around 18,000 TCR beta sequences at a false discovery rate of 0.05 in a later analysis. Immune exposure information for the cohort was limited to CMV serostatus. Compared with equally common non-associated chains, HLA-associated TCR beta chains in a later analysis were more clonally expanded and had lower generation probabilities. Roughly 15 rarely observed V segments, including chromosome 9 orphons, were excluded from the earlier analysis of just under 600 of the donors because counts were too low. Most TCR sequences were seen in very few donors, while some public TCRs were found in many individuals. According to a later analysis, most CMV-associated TCR beta chains appeared to be HLA-restricted, and the HLA associations seemed to be driven largely by CMV exposure.

The chain employs TRBV11-2 and TRBJ2-3, and perhaps TRBD2 as D gene, on 6 matching bases. Input material: PBMCs. This TCR was sampled from a woman in her 50s in good health and CMV-seropositive. The nucleotide sequence is TGTGCCAGCAGCTTAATATTAGCGGAGGTGGATACGCAGTATTTT. This yields the protein CASSLILAEVDTQYF.